This entry features one T cell receptor beta chain sequence. Antigen: not known. This specimen belongs to a study of blood T cells in healthy people across ages. Study-level results: Diversity was estimated from one million T cells, and these estimates were considered underestimates. Older age coincided with a roughly linear decline in TCR beta diversity per million T cells.

A J-beta primer mix and a sample-barcoded 5' primer were used in a second PCR of roughly 6 to 12 cycles. A 12-random-nucleotide template-switch adaptor tagged each cDNA molecule. Researchers report that each sample yielded at least 3 million CDR3-containing paired-end reads. TCRdb analysed the 5' RACE reads with MiXCR anew, one entry per CDR3 protein. The table has 1,500,000 or so distinct CDR3 sequences, 35% to 45% seen once. The germline gives CDR1 SGHVS, CDR2 FQNEAQ. Trimming removed 3 bases from V and 5 bases from J, with 8 bases in between. The CDR3 length is 13 residues. This chain joins TRBV7-8 and TRBJ2-1; D is undetermined. The origin of this receptor is a woman aged 18-29 years in good health. Sequencing was carried out using blood. The CDR3 DNA follows: TGTGCCAGCAGCTTTTACTATAACAATGAGCAGTTCTTC. Translation gives CASSFYYNNEQFF.